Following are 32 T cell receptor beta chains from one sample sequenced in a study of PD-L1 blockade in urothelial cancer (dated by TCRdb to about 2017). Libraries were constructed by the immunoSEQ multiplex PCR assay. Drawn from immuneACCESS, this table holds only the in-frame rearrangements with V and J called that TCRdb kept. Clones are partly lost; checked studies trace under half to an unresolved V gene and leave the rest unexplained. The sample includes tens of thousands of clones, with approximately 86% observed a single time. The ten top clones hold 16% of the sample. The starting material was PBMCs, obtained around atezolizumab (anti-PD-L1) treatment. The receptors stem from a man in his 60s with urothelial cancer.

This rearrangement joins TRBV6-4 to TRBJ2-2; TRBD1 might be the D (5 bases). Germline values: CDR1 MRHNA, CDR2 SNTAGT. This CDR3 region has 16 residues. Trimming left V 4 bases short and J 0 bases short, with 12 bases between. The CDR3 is CASSVEGHPNTGELFF. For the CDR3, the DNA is TGTGCCAGCAGTGTCGAAGGACACCCGAACACCGGGGAGCTGTTTTTT.

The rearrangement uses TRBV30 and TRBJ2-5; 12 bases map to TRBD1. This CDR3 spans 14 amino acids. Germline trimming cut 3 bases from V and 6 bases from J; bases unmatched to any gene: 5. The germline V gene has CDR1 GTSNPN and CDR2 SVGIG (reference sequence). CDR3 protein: CAWRGQGARKTQYF. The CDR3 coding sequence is TGTGCCTGGAGGGGACAGGGGGCCCGAAAGACCCAGTACTTC.

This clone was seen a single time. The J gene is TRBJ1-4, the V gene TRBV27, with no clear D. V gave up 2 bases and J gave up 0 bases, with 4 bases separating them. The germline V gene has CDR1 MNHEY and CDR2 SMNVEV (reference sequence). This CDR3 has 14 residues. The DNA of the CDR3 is TGTGCCAGCAGTTTACTTTCAACTAATGAAAAACTGTTTTTT. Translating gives CASSLLSTNEKLFF.

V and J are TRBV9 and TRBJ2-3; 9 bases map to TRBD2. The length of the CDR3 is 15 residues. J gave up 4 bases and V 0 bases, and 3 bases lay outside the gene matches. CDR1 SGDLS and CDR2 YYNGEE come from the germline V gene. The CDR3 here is CASSVGRGGPDTQYF. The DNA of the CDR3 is TGTGCCAGCAGCGTAGGGCGGGGGGGACCAGATACGCAGTATTTT.

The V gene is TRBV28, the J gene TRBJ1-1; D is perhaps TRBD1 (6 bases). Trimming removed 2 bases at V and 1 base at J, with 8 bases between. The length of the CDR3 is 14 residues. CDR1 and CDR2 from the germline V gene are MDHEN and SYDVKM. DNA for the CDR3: TGTGCCAGCAGTTTAGGACAGACGAACACTGAAGCTTTCTTT. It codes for CASSLGQTNTEAFF.

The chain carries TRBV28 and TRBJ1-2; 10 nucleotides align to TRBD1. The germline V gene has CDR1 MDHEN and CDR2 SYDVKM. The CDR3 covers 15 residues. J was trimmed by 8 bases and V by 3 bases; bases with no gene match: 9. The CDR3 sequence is CASSLGRTGGKGYTF. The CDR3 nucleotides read TGTGCCAGCAGTTTGGGTCGGACAGGGGGAAAAGGCTACACCTTC.

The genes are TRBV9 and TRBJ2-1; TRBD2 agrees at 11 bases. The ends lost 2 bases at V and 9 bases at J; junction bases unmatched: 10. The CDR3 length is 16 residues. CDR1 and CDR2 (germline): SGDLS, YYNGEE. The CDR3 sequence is CASSVRQTSGKSEQFF. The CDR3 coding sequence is TGTGCCAGCAGCGTTCGGCAGACTAGCGGGAAGAGTGAGCAGTTCTTC.

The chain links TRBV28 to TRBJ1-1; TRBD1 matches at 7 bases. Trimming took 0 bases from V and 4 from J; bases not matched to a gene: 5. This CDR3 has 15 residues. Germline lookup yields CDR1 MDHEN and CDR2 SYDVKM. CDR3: CASSLWTGLGTEAFF. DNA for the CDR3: TGTGCCAGCAGTTTATGGACAGGGTTGGGCACTGAAGCTTTCTTT.

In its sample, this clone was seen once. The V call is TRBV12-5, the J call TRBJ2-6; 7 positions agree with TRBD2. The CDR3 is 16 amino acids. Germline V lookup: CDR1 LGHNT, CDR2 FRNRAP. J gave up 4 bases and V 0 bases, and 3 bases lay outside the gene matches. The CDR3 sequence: CASGLVRGDGANVLTF. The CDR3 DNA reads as TGTGCTAGTGGTTTGGTTCGGGGGGACGGGGCCAACGTCCTGACTTTC.

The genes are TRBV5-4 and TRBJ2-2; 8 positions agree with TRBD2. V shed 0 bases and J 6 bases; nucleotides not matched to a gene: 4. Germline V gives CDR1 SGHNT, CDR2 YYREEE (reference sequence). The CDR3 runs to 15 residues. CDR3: CASSLARGGAGELFF. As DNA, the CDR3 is TGTGCCAGCAGCTTGGCTCGGGGGGGGGCCGGGGAGCTGTTTTTT.

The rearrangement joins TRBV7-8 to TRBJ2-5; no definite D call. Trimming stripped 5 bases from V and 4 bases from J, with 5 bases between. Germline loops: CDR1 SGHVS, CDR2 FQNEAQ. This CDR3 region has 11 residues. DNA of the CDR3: TGTGCCAGCAGCCCGCGAGAGACCCAGTACTTC. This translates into CASSPRETQYF.

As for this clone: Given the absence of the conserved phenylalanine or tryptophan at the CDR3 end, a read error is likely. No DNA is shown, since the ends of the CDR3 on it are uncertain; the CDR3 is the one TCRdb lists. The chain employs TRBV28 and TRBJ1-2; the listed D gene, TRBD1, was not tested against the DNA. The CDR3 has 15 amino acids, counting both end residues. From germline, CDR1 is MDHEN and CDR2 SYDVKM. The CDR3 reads CASSLSYDRGGSRFS.

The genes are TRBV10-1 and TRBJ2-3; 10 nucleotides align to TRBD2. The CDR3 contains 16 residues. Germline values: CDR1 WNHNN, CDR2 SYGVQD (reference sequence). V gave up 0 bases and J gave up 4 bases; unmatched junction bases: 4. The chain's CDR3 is CASSESGLAGADTQYF. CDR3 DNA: TGCGCCAGCAGTGAGTCAGGGCTAGCGGGAGCAGATACGCAGTATTTT.

This chain's CDR3 is CASSLLAGGYYEQYF. The CDR3 DNA sequence: TGCGCCAGCAGCTTACTAGCGGGGGGATACTACGAGCAGTACTTC. V gene TRBV5-1 combines with J gene TRBJ2-7; TRBD2 aligns across 12 bases. J was trimmed by 3 bases and V by 2 bases; bases with no gene match: 3. The V gene's germline CDR1 is SGHRS and CDR2 YFSETQ. The CDR3 has 15 residues.

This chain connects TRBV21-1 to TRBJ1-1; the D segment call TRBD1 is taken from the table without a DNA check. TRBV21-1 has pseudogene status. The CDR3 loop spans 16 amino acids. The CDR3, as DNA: TGTGCCAGCCCCCTCGGCGGAGGGGGCGTTTACACTGAAGCTTTCTTT. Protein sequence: CASPLGGGGVYTEAFF.

The CDR3 DNA reads TGTGCCAGCAGCCCGGGACAGTACTACGAGCAGTACTTC. Protein product: CASSPGQYYEQYF. The chain recombines TRBV11-2 with TRBJ2-7, with 7 bases matching TRBD1. This CDR3 contains 13 residues. The V segment lost 5 bases and the J segment 3 bases; nucleotides outside the gene matches: 4. The germline V gene encodes CDR1 SGHAT and CDR2 FQNNGV.

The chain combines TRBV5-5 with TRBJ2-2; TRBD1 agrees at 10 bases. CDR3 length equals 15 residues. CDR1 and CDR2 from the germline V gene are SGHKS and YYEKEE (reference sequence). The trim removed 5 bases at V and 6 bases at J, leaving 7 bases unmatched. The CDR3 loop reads CASRGTGVSSGELFF. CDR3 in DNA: TGTGCCAGCAGAGGGACAGGGGTTTCTTCCGGGGAGCTGTTTTTT.

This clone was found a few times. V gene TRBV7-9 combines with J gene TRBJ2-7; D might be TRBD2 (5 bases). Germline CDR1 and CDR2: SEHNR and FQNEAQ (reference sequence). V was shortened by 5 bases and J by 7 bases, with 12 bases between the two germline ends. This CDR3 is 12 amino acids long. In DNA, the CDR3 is TGTGCCAGCAGCGTACTAGTGAAGGAGCAGTACTTC. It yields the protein CASSVLVKEQYF. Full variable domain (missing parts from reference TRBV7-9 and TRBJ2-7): DTGVSQNPRHKITKRGQNVTFRCDPISEHNRLYWYRQTLGQGPEFLTYFQNEAQLEKSRLLSDRFSAERPKGSFSTLEIQRTEQGDSAMYLCASSVLVKEQYFGPGTRLTVT.

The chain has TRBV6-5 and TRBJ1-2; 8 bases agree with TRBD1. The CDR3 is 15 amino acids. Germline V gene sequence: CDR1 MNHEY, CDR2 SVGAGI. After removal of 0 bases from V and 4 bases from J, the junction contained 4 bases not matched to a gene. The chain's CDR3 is CASSYSGTGSYGYTF. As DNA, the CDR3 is TGTGCCAGCAGTTACTCCGGGACAGGAAGCTATGGCTACACCTTC.

CDR3 DNA sequence: TGTGCCAGTACCTCTTCTCGCGGGGGGAACACTGAAGCTTTCTTT. Translated, it gives CASTSSRGGNTEAFF. This sequence joins TRBV19 and TRBJ1-1, with a tentative D call TRBD1 (5 bases). The germline V gene encodes CDR1 LNHDA and CDR2 SQIVND (reference sequence). The CDR3 runs 15 residues. Deletions cut 7 bases from V and 1 base from J, with 16 bases between.

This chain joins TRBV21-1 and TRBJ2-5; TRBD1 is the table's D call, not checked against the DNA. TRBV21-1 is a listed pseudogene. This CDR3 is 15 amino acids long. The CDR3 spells CASSVMGTPEETQYF. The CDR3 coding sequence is TGTGCCAGCAGCGTAATGGGCACCCCTGAAGAGACCCAGTACTTC.

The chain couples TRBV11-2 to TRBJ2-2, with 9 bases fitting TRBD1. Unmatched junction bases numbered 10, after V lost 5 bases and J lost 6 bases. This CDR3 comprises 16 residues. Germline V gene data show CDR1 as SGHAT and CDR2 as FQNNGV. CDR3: CASSKPGQGRSGELFF. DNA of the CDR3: TGTGCCAGCAGCAAGCCGGGACAGGGTCGTTCCGGGGAGCTGTTTTTT.

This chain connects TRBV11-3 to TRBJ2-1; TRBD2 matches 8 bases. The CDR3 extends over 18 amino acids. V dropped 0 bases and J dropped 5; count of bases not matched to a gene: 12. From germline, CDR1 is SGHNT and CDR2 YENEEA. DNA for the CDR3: TGTGCCAGCAGCTTAGATGGGCCATTGGCGGGGGGTAACAATGAGCAGTTCTTC. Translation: CASSLDGPLAGGNNEQFF.

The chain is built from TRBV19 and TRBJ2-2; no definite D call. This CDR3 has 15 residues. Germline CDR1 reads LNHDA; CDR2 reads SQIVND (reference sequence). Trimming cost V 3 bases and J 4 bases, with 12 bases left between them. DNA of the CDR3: TGTGCCAGTAGTATTCCAGATCAAGTCACCGGGGAGCTGTTTTTT. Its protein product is CASSIPDQVTGELFF.

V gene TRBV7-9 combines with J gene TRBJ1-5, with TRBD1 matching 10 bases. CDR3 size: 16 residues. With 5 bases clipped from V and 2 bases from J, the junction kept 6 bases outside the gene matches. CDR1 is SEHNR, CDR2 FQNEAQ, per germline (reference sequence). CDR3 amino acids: CASSPSGTGGNQPQHF. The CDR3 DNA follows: TGTGCCAGCAGCCCCTCCGGGACAGGGGGCAATCAGCCCCAGCATTTT.

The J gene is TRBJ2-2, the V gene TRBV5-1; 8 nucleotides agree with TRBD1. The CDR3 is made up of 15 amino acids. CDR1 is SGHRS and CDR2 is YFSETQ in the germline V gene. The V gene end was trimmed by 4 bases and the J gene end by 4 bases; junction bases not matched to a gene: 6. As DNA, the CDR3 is TGCGCCAGCAGCGTGGACAGGGTAGGCACCGGGGAGCTGTTTTTT. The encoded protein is CASSVDRVGTGELFF.

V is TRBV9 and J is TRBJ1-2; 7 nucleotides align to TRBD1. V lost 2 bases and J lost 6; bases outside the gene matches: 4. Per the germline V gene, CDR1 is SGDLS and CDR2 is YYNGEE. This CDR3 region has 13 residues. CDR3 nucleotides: TGTGCCAGCAGCGTGGGGACAGATAATGGCTACACCTTC. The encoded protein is CASSVGTDNGYTF.

The CDR3, as DNA: TGTGCCAGCAGCTCCGAGCGGGAGGTTGACAATGAGCAGTTCTTC. Protein: CASSSEREVDNEQFF. The chain links TRBV5-5 to TRBJ2-1; 9 bases agree with TRBD2. V lost 3 bases, J lost 5 bases, and 6 bases stayed unmatched. This CDR3 region has 15 residues. CDR1 SGHKS and CDR2 YYEKEE come from the germline V gene (reference sequence).

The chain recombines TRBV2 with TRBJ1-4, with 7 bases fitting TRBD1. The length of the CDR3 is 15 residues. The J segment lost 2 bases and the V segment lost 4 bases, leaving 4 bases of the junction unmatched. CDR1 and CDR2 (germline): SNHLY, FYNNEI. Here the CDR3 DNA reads TGTGCCAGCAGTGCCGCAGGGGGTACTAATGAAAAACTGTTTTTT. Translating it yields CASSAAGGTNEKLFF.

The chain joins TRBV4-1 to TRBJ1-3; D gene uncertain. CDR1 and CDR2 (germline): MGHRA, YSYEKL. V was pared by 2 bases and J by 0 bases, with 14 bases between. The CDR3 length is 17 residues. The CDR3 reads CASSQRGLSYSGNTIYF. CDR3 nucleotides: TGCGCCAGCAGCCAACGCGGCCTTTCATACTCTGGAAACACCATATATTTT.

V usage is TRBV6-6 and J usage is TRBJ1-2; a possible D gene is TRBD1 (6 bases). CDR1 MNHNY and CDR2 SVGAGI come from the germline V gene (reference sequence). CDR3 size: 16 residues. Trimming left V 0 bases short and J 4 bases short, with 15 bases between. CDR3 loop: CASSYSASRGVYGYTF. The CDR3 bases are TGTGCCAGCAGTTACTCAGCCTCCAGGGGAGTCTATGGCTACACCTTC.

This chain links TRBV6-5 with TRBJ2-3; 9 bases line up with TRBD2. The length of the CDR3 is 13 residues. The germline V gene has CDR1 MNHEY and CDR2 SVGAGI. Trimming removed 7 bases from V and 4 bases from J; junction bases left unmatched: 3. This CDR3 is CASKSGGSDTQYF. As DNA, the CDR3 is TGTGCCAGCAAAAGCGGGGGGTCAGATACGCAGTATTTT.